Listed here are 30 T cell receptor beta chains from one sample, sequenced in a study of blood T cell repertoires in COVID-19. Clones were sequenced by immunoSEQ multiplex PCR, and TCRdb holds only the in-frame ones, with some missing. The table records about 330,000 clones, 65% to 90% of them present only once. The specimen sequenced was peripheral blood. These receptors originate from a human donor in a cohort sampled during active COVID-19.

The V call is TRBV30, the J call TRBJ1-4; 8 positions agree with TRBD1. The germline gives CDR1 GTSNPN, CDR2 SVGIG (reference sequence). The CDR3 consists of 14 residues. The trim removed 4 bases at V and 8 bases at J, leaving 9 bases unmatched. CDR3 in amino acids: CAWTSDRVGEKLFF. The CDR3, as DNA: TGTGCCTGGACCTCGGACAGGGTTGGAGAAAAACTGTTTTTT.

The chain has TRBV6-5 and TRBJ2-4, with D possibly TRBD2 on 6 matching bases. The germline gives CDR1 MNHEY, CDR2 SVGAGI. The CDR3 has 15 residues. Trimming took off 8 bases at V and 0 bases at J, with 14 bases between the two ends. In DNA, the CDR3 is TGTGCCAGCGAGCTCGGGGGTATAGCCAAAAACATTCAGTACTTC. Protein: CASELGGIAKNIQYF.

This clone was seen a handful of times. The rearrangement joins TRBV18 to TRBJ2-2, with D maybe TRBD2 (5 bases). CDR1 and CDR2 from the germline V gene are KGHSH and LQKENI. CDR3 length equals 16 residues. Deletions cut 1 base from V and 1 base from J, with 10 bases between. The CDR3 region is CASSPQTGVNTGELFF. Here the CDR3 DNA reads TGTGCCAGCTCACCACAGACCGGGGTGAACACCGGGGAGCTGTTTTTT.

The chain has TRBV6-5 and TRBJ1-2; D is perhaps TRBD1 (5 bases). The germline V gene encodes CDR1 MNHEY and CDR2 SVGAGI. The CDR3 totals 15 residues. Trimming took 5 bases from V and 5 from J, leaving 18 bases between them. The CDR3 here is CASSSNGQLTYGYTF. CDR3 DNA: TGTGCCAGCAGTAGCAACGGACAACTAACTTATGGCTACACCTTC.

This chain's CDR3 is CASSLETSGFSYEQYF. CDR3 nucleotides: TGTGCCAGCAGCTTAGAGACTAGCGGCTTCTCCTACGAGCAGTACTTC. J is TRBJ2-7 and V is TRBV7-8; TRBD2 matches at 9 bases. The CDR3 length is 16 residues. The V gene end was trimmed by 1 base and the J gene end by 0 bases; junction bases not matched to a gene: 4. Looked up from germline, CDR1 is SGHVS and CDR2 is FQNEAQ.

The chain carries TRBV24-1 and TRBJ1-2, with TRBD1 identical over 7 bases. With V trimmed by 3 bases and J by 5 bases, 5 bases remained unmatched. The CDR3 extends over 14 amino acids. Germline loops: CDR1 KGHDR, CDR2 SFDVKD. DNA of the CDR3: TGTGCCACCAGTGATCGACAGGGAAGTTATGGCTACACCTTC. Translating gives CATSDRQGSYGYTF.

V and J are TRBV30 and TRBJ1-6, with D unresolved. V was shortened by 0 bases and J by 14 bases, with 17 bases between the two germline ends. CDR1 GTSNPN and CDR2 SVGIG come from the germline V gene (reference sequence). The CDR3 extends over 14 amino acids. As DNA, the CDR3 is TGTGCCTGGAGTGTACGTTCCTATGCTTCCACCCTCCACTTT. Residues: CAWSVRSYASTLHF.

The CDR3 loop reads CASSLMKGASPLHF. CDR3 DNA sequence: TGTGCCAGCAGTTTAATGAAGGGGGCCTCACCCCTCCACTTT. The chain recombines TRBV27 with TRBJ1-6, with 7 nucleotides matching TRBD1. Germline CDR1 reads MNHEY; CDR2 reads SMNVEV (reference sequence). J lost 10 bases, V lost 2 bases, and 5 bases had no gene match. The CDR3 is 14 residues long.

V and J are TRBV10-1 and TRBJ1-2; perhaps TRBD1 as D (5 bases). This CDR3 is 11 amino acids long. CDR1 WNHNN and CDR2 SYGVQD come from the germline V gene (reference sequence). Trimming shortened V by 4 bases and J by 7 bases, and 7 bases separated the two germline ends. CDR3 in DNA: TGCGCCAGCAGTGGGGGCTTTGGCTACACCTTC. Translating gives CASSGGFGYTF.

J is TRBJ1-1 and V is TRBV10-3; the match to TRBD1 covers 9 bases. CDR1 ENHRY and CDR2 SYGVKD come from the germline V gene. V shed 5 bases, J shed 6 bases, and the junction held 7 bases outside the gene matches. The CDR3 is 14 amino acids. The DNA of the CDR3 is TGTGCCATCAGTCTGACAGGGGGGGTTCCTGAAGCTTTCTTT. Protein product: CAISLTGGVPEAFF.

The chain combines TRBV13 with TRBJ2-1; D uncertain. Germline lookup yields CDR1 PRHDT and CDR2 FYEKMQ (reference sequence). With 3 bases removed from V and 4 bases from J, the gap between germline ends came to 10 bases. The CDR3 totals 14 residues. The CDR3 coding sequence is TGTGCCAGCAGCTTCCTGGAGAGTTACAATGAGCAGTTCTTC. Translation gives CASSFLESYNEQFF.

The chain is built from TRBV2 and TRBJ1-1; D is possibly TRBD1 (5 bases). The germline V gene has CDR1 SNHLY and CDR2 FYNNEI. The CDR3 runs 13 residues. Trimming removed 5 bases from V and 1 base from J, with 8 bases in between. CDR3 in amino acids: CASSLTGNTEAFF. In nucleotides, the CDR3 is TGTGCCAGCAGTCTTACAGGGAACACTGAAGCTTTCTTT.

DNA of the CDR3: TGTGCCAGCAGTCCCCGGGTTACTGAAGCTTTCTTT. Translated: CASSPRVTEAFF. This rearrangement joins TRBV12-3 or TRBV12-4 to TRBJ1-1; unclear D gene. The CDR3 is 12 residues long. V was cut by 5 bases and J by 5 bases, with 9 bases left in between.

As to this clone: The sample holds other DNA sequences that translate to the same CDR3. The genes are TRBV19 and TRBJ1-4; 12 bases fit TRBD1. The CDR3 length is 13 residues. V lost 7 bases, J lost 8 bases, and 2 bases stayed unmatched. Germline V gives CDR1 LNHDA, CDR2 SQIVND (reference sequence). The CDR3 nucleotides are TGTGCCAGTACGGGGACAGGGGGCGAAAAACTGTTTTTT. Protein sequence: CASTGTGGEKLFF.

The chain has TRBV7-8 and TRBJ2-2; no clear D. Trimming removed 3 bases at V and 3 bases at J, with 8 bases between. CDR1 SGHVS and CDR2 FQNEAQ come from the germline V gene. The CDR3 totals 14 residues. The CDR3 loop is CASSFWADTGELFF. CDR3 DNA: TGTGCCAGCAGCTTTTGGGCAGACACCGGGGAGCTGTTTTTT.

Notes on this clone: Its ends do not fully match the called genes, so a read error is possible. This sequence joins TRBV5-6 and TRBJ1-2, with unresolved D. Germline CDR1 and CDR2: SGHDT and YYEEEE. The CDR3 has 11 residues. CDR3 region: CASSLSTVFSF. In DNA, the CDR3 is TGTGCCAGCAGCTTATCTACCGTCTTCTCCTTC.

This rearrangement joins TRBV12-3 or TRBV12-4 to TRBJ1-1; TRBD1 is a possible D gene (5 bases). The CDR3 contains 13 residues. Trimming pared 7 bases from V and 5 bases from J, leaving 14 bases between. The DNA for the CDR3 is TGTGCCAGCAAACCTATCCGGGGGACTGAAGCTTTCTTT. The encoded protein is CASKPIRGTEAFF.

The rearrangement links TRBV27 to TRBJ1-2, with D perhaps TRBD1 (6 bases). CDR3 size: 15 residues. The germline V gene encodes CDR1 MNHEY and CDR2 SMNVEV (reference sequence). Deletions cut 2 bases from V and 8 bases from J, with 18 bases between. Here the CDR3 reads CASSLRQGSLEGYTF. The CDR3 region has the DNA TGTGCCAGCAGTTTAAGGCAGGGGAGCCTCGAGGGCTACACCTTC.

In its sample, this clone was seen once. The chain carries TRBV24-1 and TRBJ1-5, with D tentatively TRBD1 (5 bases). Germline lookup yields CDR1 KGHDR and CDR2 SFDVKD. The CDR3 extends over 14 amino acids. Trimming pared 4 bases from V and 6 bases from J, leaving 12 bases between. CDR3 DNA sequence: TGTGCCACCAGTGAACCGGGACTGCCTCAGCCCCAGCATTTT. It specifies CATSEPGLPQPQHF.

A remark on this clone: Other nucleotide sequences in the sample specify the same CDR3. The chain has TRBV18 and TRBJ1-2; TRBD1 agrees at 7 bases. Germline V gene sequence: CDR1 KGHSH, CDR2 LQKENI. V shed 3 bases and J 2 bases; nucleotides not matched to a gene: 0. The CDR3 is 13 residues long. In DNA, the CDR3 is TGTGCCAGCTCACCGACAGGGAACTATGGCTACACCTTC. Its protein is CASSPTGNYGYTF.

This clone was picked up a small number of times. The V and J genes are TRBV24-1 and TRBJ2-2, with D possibly being TRBD2 (5 bases). V was trimmed by 10 bases and J by 3 bases, leaving 14 bases between them. This CDR3 region has 14 residues. Germline assignment: CDR1 KGHDR and CDR2 SFDVKD. CDR3 in amino acids: CATEDRVYTGELFF. CDR3 in DNA: TGTGCCACGGAGGACCGGGTGTACACCGGGGAGCTGTTTTTT.

The chain employs TRBV30 and TRBJ1-5; unclear D gene. CDR3 length: 13 residues. The V end lost 2 bases, the J end lost 6 bases, and 11 bases lay between the germline ends. Germline values: CDR1 GTSNPN, CDR2 SVGIG (reference sequence). The CDR3 protein is CAWSIGGRQPQHF. In DNA form, the CDR3 reads TGTGCCTGGAGTATCGGAGGACGTCAGCCCCAGCATTTT. The full variable domain, rest sourced from reference TRBV30 and TRBJ1-5, is SQTIHQWPATLVQPVGSPLSLECTVEGTSNPNLYWYRQAAGRGLQLLFYSVGIGQISSEVPQNLSASRPQDRQFILSSKKLLLSDSGFYLCAWSIGGRQPQHFGDGTRLSIL.

The V gene is TRBV28, the J gene TRBJ2-7, with D maybe TRBD1 (5 bases). Trimming pared 3 bases from V and 0 bases from J, leaving 9 bases between. The CDR3 sequence is 14 residues long. CDR1 is MDHEN and CDR2 is SYDVKM in the germline V gene. Here the CDR3 reads CASSLGPGSYEQYF. In DNA, the CDR3 is TGTGCCAGCAGTTTGGGGCCGGGCTCCTACGAGCAGTACTTC. Looking up the rest from reference TRBV28 and TRBJ2-7 gives the full variable domain: DVKVTQSSRYLVKRTGEKVFLECVQDMDHENMFWYRQDPGLGLRLIYFSYDVKMKEKGDIPEGYSVSREKKERFSLILESASTNQTSMYLCASSLGPGSYEQYFGPGTRLTVT.

The genes are TRBV6-5 and TRBJ1-2; maybe TRBD1 (5 bases). This CDR3 is 15 amino acids long. Germline CDR1 MNHEY, CDR2 SVGAGI. V shed 0 bases and J shed 5 bases, with 13 bases lying between them. The CDR3 region is CASSYSGQGEYGYTF. The CDR3 DNA is TGTGCCAGCAGTTACTCTGGGCAGGGCGAATATGGCTACACCTTC.

To note about this clone: Other DNA sequences in this specimen translate into the identical CDR3. The rearrangement joins TRBV24-1 to TRBJ2-2, with D perhaps TRBD1 (5 bases). The CDR3 runs to 16 residues. Germline-derived CDR1 and CDR2 are KGHDR and SFDVKD. The ends were cut back, 3 bases at V and 0 bases at J, with 10 bases in the middle. CDR3 residues: CATSDPGQANTGELFF. CDR3 in DNA: TGTGCCACCAGTGATCCAGGGCAGGCGAACACCGGGGAGCTGTTTTTT.

The chain employs TRBV9 and TRBJ2-5, with D maybe TRBD2 (5 bases). CDR1 and CDR2 from the germline V gene are SGDLS and YYNGEE. The CDR3 runs to 14 residues. Trimming pared 3 bases from V and 2 bases from J, leaving 11 bases between. The DNA of the CDR3 is TGTGCCAGCAGCGCCGAGGGTTCGCAAGAGACCCAGTACTTC. Its protein product is CASSAEGSQETQYF.

This clone appeared a single time. V and J are TRBV6-5 and TRBJ2-1; D may be TRBD2 (6 bases). The CDR3 is made up of 15 amino acids. In germline, CDR1 is MNHEY, CDR2 SVGAGI. The ends were cut back, 2 bases at V and 5 bases at J, with 13 bases in the middle. The CDR3 loop reads CASSYRGLRNNEQFF. The CDR3 DNA reads as TGTGCCAGCAGTTACCGAGGACTAAGGAACAATGAGCAGTTCTTC.

The chain links TRBV2 to TRBJ1-4, with a tentative D call TRBD1 (5 bases). Germline CDR1 reads SNHLY; CDR2 reads FYNNEI. The V gene lost 4 bases and the J gene lost 8 bases, with 11 bases spanning the gap. CDR3 length: 13 residues. CDR3 bases: TGTGCCAGCAGTGGGCAGGGTTTCGAAAAACTGTTTTTT. Its protein product is CASSGQGFEKLFF.

This chain joins TRBV6-6 and TRBJ1-6, with TRBD1 identical over 11 bases. There are 14 residues in the CDR3. CDR1 and CDR2 from the germline V gene are MNHNY and SVGAGI (reference sequence). The trim removed 6 bases at V and 7 bases at J, leaving 2 bases unmatched. The CDR3 reads CASSRTGGNSPLHF. The CDR3 nucleotides are TGTGCCAGCAGCAGGACAGGGGGCAATTCACCCCTCCACTTT.

The V gene is TRBV5-1, the J gene TRBJ2-7; D is possibly TRBD1 (6 bases). The CDR3 contains 14 residues. V gave up 4 bases and J gave up 5 bases, with 16 bases separating them. From germline, CDR1 is SGHRS and CDR2 YFSETQ. As DNA, the CDR3 is TGCGCCAGCAGCCCACAGGGTACGTACGACGAGCAGTACTTC. It translates to CASSPQGTYDEQYF.